Listed below are T cell receptor beta chains from one sample, sequenced in a study of chemoradiotherapy in HPV16-positive cancers. Produced via immunoSEQ multiplex PCR; TCRdb's table is partial and in-frame only. The top ten clones hold 3.5% to 4% of a sample with roughly 750 clones, 86% of them seen once. This specimen consisted of tumor tissue, obtained from a patient who underwent chemoradiotherapy. Receptors originate from a human donor with HPV-associated anogenital cancer. The CDR3 runs from the conserved cysteine through the conserved F or W.

v_call	j_call	cdr3_aa
TRBV15	TRBJ1-3	CATSRTKVDSGNTIYF
TRBV6-1	TRBJ2-3	CASLLGSSTDTQYF
TRBV5-1	TRBJ2-7	CASSFGESYEQYF
TRBV19	TRBJ1-2	CASSTQDRGLKGYTF
TRBV28	TRBJ1-2	CASSMDSFYGYTF
TRBV23-1	TRBJ2-2	CASSHSGPGELFF
TRBV5-1	TRBJ2-3	CASSTGRTPDTQYF
TRBV2	TRBJ2-7	CASRGGWASGIAYEQYF
TRBV19	TRBJ2-7	CASSLLGEQYF
TRBV5-6	TRBJ1-5	CASSSNRDSNQPQHF
TRBV28	TRBJ1-4	CASSLGGQNEKLFF
TRBV5-1	TRBJ2-1	CASSFRLGLRNEQFF
TRBV6-6	TRBJ1-1	CASSYMDKDTEAFF
TRBV5-1	TRBJ2-6	CASSPGRDSGANVLTF
TRBV4-2	TRBJ2-2	CASSPEGTMDTGELFF
TRBV19	TRBJ2-3	CASNTQGTDTQYF
TRBV18	TRBJ2-1	CASSPPQAGYNEQFF
TRBV6-5	TRBJ1-2	CASSGGQAYGYTF
TRBV18	TRBJ1-2	CASSRGQGADYGYTF
TRBV18	TRBJ2-3	CASSPSSSSTDTQYF
TRBV2	TRBJ2-5	CASSEEDVEETQYF
TRBV7-4	TRBJ1-2	CASSLAPGSIIPNYGYTF
TRBV7-2	TRBJ1-6	CASSLGQLNSPLHF
TRBV5-6	TRBJ2-5	CASRQGGGGQETQYF
TRBV15	TRBJ2-3	CATSRPLAGGGDTQYF
TRBV5-1	TRBJ2-1	CASSLTPTGTGTNEQFF
TRBV9	TRBJ1-6	CASSASGEGSPLHF
TRBV7-6	TRBJ1-6	CASSSRPRDRAGGNSPLHF
TRBV18	TRBJ2-4	CASSPGDRSPPYF
TRBV5-1	TRBJ2-5	CASSFYSGGPSGGAQETQYF
TRBV11-2	TRBJ1-4	CASSLGGGGYEKLFF
TRBV7-9	TRBJ1-4	CASSVGQGNEKLFF
TRBV19	TRBJ2-7	CASSTPGTYEQYF
TRBV5-1	TRBJ2-1	CASSLGTESGYEQFF
TRBV25-1	TRBJ1-6	CASSERDRRTDLHF
TRBV6-1	TRBJ2-1	CASSVGVAGGRDNEQFF
TRBV2	TRBJ2-2	CASRNRGNTGELFF
TRBV15	TRBJ2-5	CATSRGAGGQETQYF
TRBV9	TRBJ2-1	CASSGRGDGTYNEQFF
TRBV9	TRBJ2-5	CASSPSAQETQYF
TRBV7-2	TRBJ2-5	CASSFPLGAQETQYF
TRBV19	TRBJ1-6	CATSDDRPSDNSPLHF
TRBV29-1	TRBJ2-7	CSVEVQEGREQYF
TRBV6-1	TRBJ1-5	CASSELPGGRRDQPQHF
TRBV19	TRBJ1-4	CASSHQSTPPNEKLFF
TRBV30	TRBJ2-5	CAWSVNLGGQETQYF
TRBV18	TRBJ2-2	CASSLIRGQAKTGELFF
TRBV7-6	TRBJ2-7	CASSLATDSYYEQYF
TRBV7-9	TRBJ1-5	CASSLGRYSNQPQHF
TRBV6-5	TRBJ1-2	CASRRIDREHGYTF
TRBV16	TRBJ1-1	CASSFGGEAFF
TRBV4-1	TRBJ1-5	CASSLRGGNQPQHF
TRBV7-9	TRBJ1-4	CASSILGKLFF
TRBV2	TRBJ2-3	CASRGGARDTQYF
TRBV10-2	TRBJ2-5	CASSGLRGVQETQYF
TRBV5-1	TRBJ2-2	CASSLGGETGELFF
TRBV7-2	TRBJ2-5	CASSPPGLQETQYF